The 27 T cell receptor beta chains below were found in one sample sequenced in a study of cytomegalovirus exposure and HLA in healthy donors. The PCR ran on 60 Vbeta and 13 Jbeta primers. Sequencing was performed with immunoSEQ multiplex PCR; in TCRdb, only in-frame clones are kept and a portion is missing. The table includes some 190,000 clones, around 80% detected once. The sample consisted of PBMCs. Receptors were obtained from a boy aged 2-15 years in good health and CMV-seronegative.

The chain's CDR3 is CASSFDRGPEAFF. The CDR3 nucleotides are TGTGCCAGCAGCTTTGACAGGGGGCCTGAAGCTTTCTTT. The J gene is TRBJ1-1, the V gene TRBV12-1; no DNA check was done on the table's D call, TRBD1. TRBV12-1 is a pseudogene. The CDR3 has 13 residues.

J is TRBJ2-1 and V is TRBV7-8, with TRBD2 identical over 7 bases. V trimming: 1 base; J trimming: 9 bases; junction bases outside the gene matches: 6. CDR3 length: 14 amino acids. Germline V gene sequence: CDR1 SGHVS, CDR2 FQNEAQ. As DNA, the CDR3 is TGTGCCAGCAGCTTAGTGGGGACTATGGGTGAGCAGTTCTTC. Amino acid sequence: CASSLVGTMGEQFF.

The chain combines TRBV15 with TRBJ2-7; 10 bases are a match to TRBD2. CDR3 length: 15 residues. V lost 0 bases and J lost 6; bases outside the gene matches: 5. CDR1 LNHNV and CDR2 YYDKDF come from the germline V gene (reference sequence). This CDR3 is CATSRDRASGSEQYF. In DNA, the CDR3 is TGTGCCACCAGCAGAGATAGGGCTAGCGGGAGCGAGCAGTACTTC.

The sample holds one count of this clone. This sequence joins TRBV30 and TRBJ2-2; TRBD2 aligns across 12 bases. This CDR3 has 15 residues. After removal of 3 bases from V and 7 bases from J, the junction contained 6 bases not matched to a gene. The V gene's germline CDR1 is GTSNPN and CDR2 SVGIG (reference sequence). The CDR3 reads CAWRPSGRAGGELFF. As DNA, the CDR3 is TGTGCCTGGAGGCCTAGCGGGAGGGCCGGCGGGGAGCTGTTTTTT. The full variable domain, in which reference TRBV30 and TRBJ2-2 provide the parts outside the CDR3, is SQTIHQWPATLVQPVGSPLSLECTVEGTSNPNLYWYRQAAGRGLQLLFYSVGIGQISSEVPQNLSASRPQDRQFILSSKKLLLSDSGFYLCAWRPSGRAGGELFFGEGSRLTVL.

The chain is built from TRBV5-1 and TRBJ2-1; 10 positions match TRBD1. This CDR3 spans 15 amino acids. Germline trimming cut 4 bases from V and 3 bases from J; bases unmatched to any gene: 4. CDR1 and CDR2 from the germline V gene are SGHRS and YFSETQ. The CDR3 DNA follows: TGCGCCAGCAGCGACCGGGACAGGGGCTACAATGAGCAGTTCTTC. It is translated as CASSDRDRGYNEQFF.

The V gene is TRBV7-9, the J gene TRBJ1-3; 8 nucleotides align to TRBD1. V lost 1 base to trimming and J lost 0 bases; unmatched junction nucleotides: 8. The CDR3 is made up of 18 amino acids. CDR1 and CDR2 (germline): SEHNR, FQNEAQ (reference sequence). CDR3 nucleotides: TGTGCCAGCAGCTTAGACCGGACAGGGATCTCCTCTGGAAACACCATATATTTT. Translation: CASSLDRTGISSGNTIYF.

This chain links TRBV9 with TRBJ2-5, with 8 bases that match TRBD1. The ends lost 2 bases at V and 5 bases at J; junction bases unmatched: 11. The CDR3 covers 16 residues. The germline V gene encodes CDR1 SGDLS and CDR2 YYNGEE. This chain's CDR3 is CASSVGTGKSLETQYF. CDR3 nucleotides: TGTGCCAGCAGCGTCGGGACAGGAAAGTCCTTGGAGACCCAGTACTTC.

The count of this clone is one. The chain joins TRBV27 to TRBJ1-6, with a weak D call TRBD1 (6 bases). V shed 1 base and J shed 8 bases, with 12 bases lying between them. CDR3 size: 15 residues. Germline V gene lookup returns CDR1 MNHEY and CDR2 SMNVEV (reference sequence). CDR3 nucleotides: TGTGCCAGCAGTTTATATACAGGGATGGATTCACCCCTCCACTTT. This encodes CASSLYTGMDSPLHF.

The V gene is TRBV5-6, the J gene TRBJ2-1; 8 positions match TRBD1. The CDR3 covers 15 residues. The J segment lost 2 bases and the V segment lost 4 bases, leaving 5 bases of the junction unmatched. The germline gives CDR1 SGHDT, CDR2 YYEEEE. DNA of the CDR3: TGTGCCAGCAGCGCCGGACAGGGAGCCTACAATGAGCAGTTCTTC. This encodes CASSAGQGAYNEQFF.

This rearrangement joins TRBV9 to TRBJ1-3, with 7 bases fitting TRBD1. Trimming took 4 bases from V and 1 from J; bases not matched to a gene: 5. The CDR3 runs to 15 residues. From germline, CDR1 is SGDLS and CDR2 YYNGEE. This CDR3 reads CASSITGDSGNTIYF. CDR3 coding DNA: TGTGCCAGCAGCATAACAGGGGATTCTGGAAACACCATATATTTT.

This clone occurred a few times. The gene calls are TRBV6-6 and TRBJ1-1; 8 bases line up with TRBD1. The V gene end was trimmed by 6 bases and the J gene end by 7 bases; junction bases not matched to a gene: 7. Per germline, CDR1 MNHNY and CDR2 SVGAGI (reference sequence). This CDR3 contains 13 residues. CDR3 DNA sequence: TGTGCCAGCAGAAGGCAGGGGGCAAGTGAAGCTTTCTTT. Translation gives CASRRQGASEAFF.

The chain combines TRBV5-8 with TRBJ1-1; 10 nucleotides line up with TRBD1. V shed 4 bases and J 4 bases; nucleotides not matched to a gene: 1. The CDR3 is 13 residues long. Germline V lookup: CDR1 SGHTS, CDR2 YDEGEE. CDR3 sequence (DNA): TGTGCCAGCAGCGGGGACAGGGGCACTGAAGCTTTCTTT. It translates to CASSGDRGTEAFF.

In this sample, this clone turned up a few times. The J gene is TRBJ2-3, the V gene TRBV7-2; no clear D. V was clipped by 2 bases and J by 5 bases, with 14 bases between them. In germline, CDR1 is SGHTA, CDR2 FQGNSA. The CDR3 contains 15 residues. In nucleotides, the CDR3 is TGTGCCAGCAGCTTAACGAGTAGCATACGAGATACGCAGTATTTT. This translates into CASSLTSSIRDTQYF. Complete variable domain (other parts from reference TRBV7-2 and TRBJ2-3): GAGVSQSPSNKVTEKGKDVELRCDPISGHTALYWYRQSLGQGLEFLIYFQGNSAPDKSGLPSDRFSAERTGGSVSTLTIQRTQQEDSAVYLCASSLTSSIRDTQYFGPGTRLTVL.

On this clone itself: The same CDR3 also results from other DNA sequences found in this sample. The chain recombines TRBV9 with TRBJ1-4; possibly TRBD1 for D (5 bases). Trimming pared 2 bases from V and 7 bases from J, leaving 9 bases between. This CDR3 has 13 amino acids. Per germline, CDR1 SGDLS and CDR2 YYNGEE. CDR3 in DNA: TGTGCCAGCAGCGTGGGGGAGGGTGAAAAACTGTTTTTT. Encoded protein: CASSVGEGEKLFF. Full variable domain (outside the CDR3, taken from reference TRBV9 and TRBJ1-4): DSGVTQTPKHLITATGQRVTLRCSPRSGDLSVYWYQQSLDQGLQFLIQYYNGEERAKGNILERFSAQQFPDLHSELNLSSLELGDSALYFCASSVGEGEKLFFGSGTQLSVL.

The rearrangement uses TRBV4-1 and TRBJ1-1; D perhaps matches TRBD1 (5 bases). The CDR3 covers 17 residues. Trimming removed 4 bases from V and 0 bases from J, with 18 bases in between. The germline V gene encodes CDR1 MGHRA and CDR2 YSYEKL. The CDR3 loop is CASSPIMFDSMNTEAFF. The CDR3, as DNA: TGCGCCAGCAGCCCTATTATGTTTGACAGCATGAACACTGAAGCTTTCTTT.

The chain recombines TRBV15 with TRBJ1-5, with 9 bases matching TRBD1. Germline assignment: CDR1 LNHNV and CDR2 YYDKDF (reference sequence). V shed 1 base and J 4 bases; nucleotides not matched to a gene: 5. This CDR3 comprises 16 residues. CDR3 residues: CATSRVTGGRNQPQHF. The CDR3 DNA follows: TGTGCCACCAGCAGAGTTACAGGGGGCAGAAATCAGCCCCAGCATTTT.

In its sample, this clone was seen once. The rearrangement uses TRBV28 and TRBJ1-1; 7 nucleotides match TRBD1. Germline lookup yields CDR1 MDHEN and CDR2 SYDVKM. This CDR3 has 15 amino acids. Losses at the gene ends were 6 bases for V and 3 bases for J; bases not matched to a gene: 10. CDR3 loop: CASRMTGSEDTEAFF. The CDR3 DNA is TGTGCCAGCAGGATGACAGGGAGTGAGGACACTGAAGCTTTCTTT.

The chain joins TRBV2 to TRBJ2-5, with a tentative D call TRBD2 (6 bases). This CDR3 region has 13 residues. CDR1 and CDR2 from the germline V gene are SNHLY and FYNNEI. Trimming left V 8 bases short and J 4 bases short, with 14 bases between. The CDR3 DNA sequence: TGTGCCAGCCGGGACCCCGGGGGAGAGACCCAGTACTTC. Its protein is CASRDPGGETQYF.

The chain has TRBV5-8 and TRBJ1-3; 7 nucleotides agree with TRBD1. The germline V gene encodes CDR1 SGHTS and CDR2 YDEGEE. V lost 4 bases and J lost 0; bases outside the gene matches: 4. The CDR3 is 15 residues long. CDR3 bases: TGTGCCAGCAGCGCGCGACAGGGCTCTGGAAACACCATATATTTT. Translation gives CASSARQGSGNTIYF.

The table lists this clone with a few counts. V and J are TRBV4-2 and TRBJ2-6; D might be TRBD1 (5 bases). The CDR3 is 15 amino acids. CDR1 is LGHNA, CDR2 YNFKEQ, per germline. Deletions cut 0 bases from V and 9 bases from J, with 12 bases between. The CDR3, as DNA: TGTGCCAGCAGCCAAGATCTAAGACAGTTCAACGTCCTGACTTTC. It encodes CASSQDLRQFNVLTF.

This clone was seen just once. CDR3 loop: CASSAVVGAMNEQFF. In DNA, the CDR3 is TGTGCCAGCAGCGCAGTGGTGGGGGCCATGAATGAGCAGTTCTTC. This chain uses TRBV9 with TRBJ2-1; the D gene is possibly TRBD1 (6 bases). This CDR3 comprises 15 residues. Trimming shortened V by 3 bases and J by 7 bases, and 17 bases separated the two germline ends. In germline, CDR1 is SGDLS, CDR2 YYNGEE.

This chain connects TRBV5-1 to TRBJ2-2, with 8 bases matching TRBD2. With V trimmed by 7 bases and J by 0 bases, 8 bases remained unmatched. Germline CDR1 and CDR2: SGHRS and YFSETQ. The CDR3 is made up of 16 amino acids. The CDR3 reads CASEEAGATNTGELFF. CDR3 bases: TGCGCCAGCGAAGAAGCGGGGGCTACGAACACCGGGGAGCTGTTTTTT.

The rearrangement joins TRBV27 to TRBJ1-2, with 9 bases identical to TRBD1. Germline V gene data show CDR1 as MNHEY and CDR2 as SMNVEV (reference sequence). The junction had 6 bases not matched to a gene; V was cut back by 8 bases and J by 2 bases. This CDR3 comprises 14 residues. The CDR3 sequence: CASRSQGANYGYTF. The CDR3, as DNA: TGTGCCAGCCGATCACAGGGGGCAAACTATGGCTACACCTTC.

This chain uses TRBV7-9 with TRBJ1-2, with 9 nucleotides matching TRBD1. Trimming cost V 8 bases and J 4 bases; bases outside gene matches: 8. CDR1 SEHNR and CDR2 FQNEAQ come from the germline V gene (reference sequence). The CDR3 has 14 residues. CDR3 sequence: CASHAGQGVYGYTF. In DNA form, the CDR3 reads TGTGCCAGCCATGCGGGACAGGGTGTCTATGGCTACACCTTC.

This clone was seen just once. The gene calls are TRBV12-5 and TRBJ2-2; tentatively, D is TRBD1 (5 bases). There are 13 residues in the CDR3. The germline V gene encodes CDR1 LGHNT and CDR2 FRNRAP. The V end lost 0 bases, the J end lost 10 bases, and 9 bases lay between the germline ends. The CDR3 here is CASGLVWGLELFF. DNA for the CDR3: TGTGCTAGTGGTTTGGTATGGGGCCTGGAGCTGTTTTTT.

This chain uses TRBV15 with TRBJ1-6; D is uncertain. CDR3 size: 16 residues. Trimming pared 7 bases from V and 7 bases from J, leaving 20 bases between. Germline CDR1 is LNHNV and CDR2 is YYDKDF (reference sequence). CDR3 coding DNA: TGTGCCACCACTTTCGGCCCTGCGGGTCCAAATTCACCCCTCCACTTT. Its translation: CATTFGPAGPNSPLHF.

This clone was recorded once. This chain uses TRBV9 with TRBJ2-3, with a weak D call TRBD2 (5 bases). CDR1 and CDR2 (germline): SGDLS, YYNGEE. The CDR3 length is 16 residues. Trimming shortened V by 4 bases and J by 5 bases, and 20 bases separated the two germline ends. CDR3 bases: TGTGCCAGCAGCCCACTCGGAGGTTCTCGGGGAGATACGCAGTATTTT. Translating gives CASSPLGGSRGDTQYF.